The 27 T cell receptor beta chains below come from one sample, sequenced in a study of blood T cell repertoires in COVID-19. Generated by immunoSEQ multiplex PCR, the TCRdb table keeps only in-frame clones and is missing some. The sample has roughly 150,000 clones, around 82% seen once. The specimen was peripheral blood. The receptor set was obtained from a human donor with acute or convalescent COVID-19. The donor label of this sample is uncertain.

This chain connects TRBV5-1 to TRBJ2-1, with 10 positions matching TRBD2. CDR3 length: 17 residues. Germline CDR1 SGHRS, CDR2 YFSETQ. The ends lost 0 bases at V and 9 bases at J; junction bases unmatched: 12. CDR3 nucleotide sequence: TGCGCCAGCAGCTTGGCCGCATTAGCGGGGGGCCGGAGTGAGCAGTTCTTC. Its protein is CASSLAALAGGRSEQFF.

The chain has TRBV19 and TRBJ2-4; maybe TRBD2 (6 bases). Per germline, CDR1 LNHDA and CDR2 SQIVND (reference sequence). Trimming pared 7 bases from V and 2 bases from J, leaving 15 bases between. The length of the CDR3 is 15 residues. CDR3 residues: CASMAEGRSKNIQYF. Written as DNA, the CDR3 is TGTGCCAGTATGGCGGAGGGACGATCCAAAAACATTCAGTACTTC.

The rearrangement joins TRBV18 to TRBJ2-7; D might be TRBD2 (5 bases). V gave up 3 bases and J gave up 1 base, with 13 bases separating them. The germline V gene has CDR1 KGHSH and CDR2 LQKENI. The CDR3 sequence is 15 residues long. Here the CDR3 DNA reads TGTGCCAGCTCACCTAGATTGGAGGCATCCTACGAGCAGTACTTC. Translating it yields CASSPRLEASYEQYF.

The chain is built from TRBV30 and TRBJ1-2, with D perhaps matching TRBD1 (5 bases). Per the germline V gene, CDR1 is GTSNPN and CDR2 is SVGIG (reference sequence). The V end was cut by 4 bases, the J end by 3 bases, with 12 bases between. This CDR3 has 13 residues. The DNA of the CDR3 is TGTGCCTGGACCCGGGGAGGGGACTATGGCTACACCTTC. Its protein product is CAWTRGGDYGYTF.

V gene TRBV19 combines with J gene TRBJ1-1, with D possibly being TRBD1 (5 bases). The germline CDR1 and CDR2 sequences are LNHDA and SQIVND (reference sequence). Trimming shortened V by 5 bases and J by 0 bases, and 7 bases separated the two germline ends. The CDR3 sequence is 13 residues long. CDR3 in DNA: TGTGCCAGTAGTTCGACAGTGAACACTGAAGCTTTCTTT. As protein: CASSSTVNTEAFF. The entire variable domain, with the rest obtained from reference TRBV19 and TRBJ1-1, is as follows: DGGITQSPKYLFRKEGQNVTLSCEQNLNHDAMYWYRQDPGQGLRLIYYSQIVNDFQKGDIAEGYSVSREKKESFPLTVTSAQKNPTAFYLCASSSTVNTEAFFGQGTRLTVV.

The chain couples TRBV11-2 to TRBJ1-5; D not certain. With 2 bases removed from V and 6 bases from J, the gap between germline ends came to 8 bases. From germline, CDR1 is SGHAT and CDR2 FQNNGV. The CDR3 totals 13 residues. CDR3 residues: CASSLLGTQPQHF. For the CDR3, the DNA is TGTGCCAGCAGCTTATTGGGCACTCAGCCCCAGCATTTT.

The V and J genes are TRBV7-3 and TRBJ2-7; weak D call: TRBD1 (6 bases). Germline V gene data show CDR1 as SGHTA and CDR2 as FQGTGA. Trimming removed 5 bases at V and 6 bases at J, with 20 bases between. There are 15 residues in the CDR3. The CDR3 here is CASSPAVGGGGEQYF. The CDR3 region has the DNA TGTGCCAGCAGCCCAGCGGTGGGTGGGGGCGGCGAGCAGTACTTC.

The gene calls are TRBV14 and TRBJ2-7; D may be TRBD2 (5 bases). The CDR3 extends over 14 amino acids. Trimming took 4 bases from V and 4 from J, leaving 14 bases between them. CDR1 is SGHDN, CDR2 FVKESK, per germline. The CDR3 DNA reads TGTGCCAGCAGCCCACAGTGGGGAGTGTACGAGCAGTACTTC. Amino acid sequence: CASSPQWGVYEQYF. Looking up the rest from reference TRBV14 and TRBJ2-7 gives the full variable domain: EAGVTQFPSHSVIEKGQTVTLRCDPISGHDNLYWYRRVMGKEIKFLLHFVKESKQDESGMPNNRFLAERTGGTYSTLKVQPAELEDSGVYFCASSPQWGVYEQYFGPGTRLTVT.

This clone showed up just a few times. The chain combines TRBV18 with TRBJ2-7; 7 bases line up with TRBD1. Losses at the gene ends were 3 bases for V and 6 bases for J; bases not matched to a gene: 8. The CDR3 has 14 amino acids. Germline V gene lookup returns CDR1 KGHSH and CDR2 LQKENI. CDR3 nucleotides: TGTGCCAGCTCACCCGGGACAGCCCCCGTCGAGCAGTACTTC. Amino acids: CASSPGTAPVEQYF.

The V gene is TRBV30, the J gene TRBJ1-2, with TRBD1 matching 7 bases. The CDR3 is 12 residues long. V was clipped by 3 bases and J by 7 bases; unmatched bases: 5. The V gene's germline CDR1 is GTSNPN and CDR2 SVGIG (reference sequence). CDR3 sequence: CAWSRNRGGYTF. CDR3 DNA sequence: TGTGCCTGGAGCCGAAACAGGGGTGGCTACACCTTC.

The chain couples TRBV7-3 to TRBJ1-2; D gene unclear. The CDR3 loop spans 13 amino acids. CDR1 and CDR2 (germline): SGHTA, FQGTGA. V was clipped by 5 bases and J by 6 bases, with 13 bases between them. In DNA, the CDR3 is TGTGCCAGCAGCCGTGGGCTGCGGGATGGCTACACCTTC. This translates into CASSRGLRDGYTF.

The CDR3 nucleotides read TGTGCCAGCAGTGAGCAGGGCGGCTCCTACGAGCAGTACTTC. Encoded protein: CASSEQGGSYEQYF. The rearrangement joins TRBV2 to TRBJ2-7, with D possibly being TRBD1 (5 bases). V gave up 3 bases and J gave up 0 bases, with 9 bases separating them. The germline CDR1 and CDR2 sequences are SNHLY and FYNNEI. The CDR3 has 14 residues.

The V and J genes are TRBV19 and TRBJ2-4; maybe TRBD2 (6 bases). This CDR3 is 16 amino acids long. The ends were cut back, 6 bases at V and 8 bases at J, with 23 bases in the middle. Germline V gene data show CDR1 as LNHDA and CDR2 as SQIVND (reference sequence). The CDR3 region has the DNA TGTGCCAGTAGCCTCCGGGGACTCCCGTACGGGGACATTCAGTACTTC. The encoded protein is CASSLRGLPYGDIQYF.

This rearrangement joins TRBV27 to TRBJ2-5; 11 bases line up with TRBD1. The CDR3 extends over 17 amino acids. V trimming: 5 bases; J trimming: 4 bases; junction bases outside the gene matches: 12. Germline CDR1 MNHEY, CDR2 SMNVEV (reference sequence). For the CDR3, the DNA is TGTGCCAGCAGTCACTACGGAGGACAGGGGGCAGGAGAGACCCAGTACTTC. Protein sequence: CASSHYGGQGAGETQYF.

The chain combines TRBV5-1 with TRBJ1-1, with TRBD1 identical over 7 bases. The CDR3 is 16 amino acids. Germline CDR1 reads SGHRS; CDR2 reads YFSETQ. V lost 2 bases, J lost 1 base, and 8 bases stayed unmatched. The CDR3 DNA is TGCGCCAGCAGCTTAGTGAGGGACAGCAAGAACACTGAAGCTTTCTTT. Translating it yields CASSLVRDSKNTEAFF.

This clone was counted between two and nine times. This sequence joins TRBV5-1 and TRBJ1-1; 10 bases map to TRBD1. CDR1 and CDR2 from the germline V gene are SGHRS and YFSETQ. The V segment lost 4 bases and the J segment 4 bases; nucleotides outside the gene matches: 10. This CDR3 has 16 amino acids. In DNA form, the CDR3 reads TGCGCCAGCAGCAAGCAAGGGACAGGGGAGAGCACTGAAGCTTTCTTT. Translation gives CASSKQGTGESTEAFF.

CDR3 in amino acids: CASSLRGTGNEKLFF. The CDR3 nucleotides are TGTGCCAGCAGCTTGCGAGGGACAGGGAATGAAAAACTGTTTTTT. The V gene is TRBV7-6, the J gene TRBJ1-4, with 9 nucleotides matching TRBD1. V shed 3 bases and J 5 bases; nucleotides not matched to a gene: 4. Per the germline V gene, CDR1 is SGHVS and CDR2 is FNYEAQ. This CDR3 is 15 amino acids long.

This clone was observed once. The J gene is TRBJ2-2, the V gene TRBV2; 9 nucleotides align to TRBD1. Trimming removed 4 bases from V and 5 bases from J; junction bases left unmatched: 5. This CDR3 is built from 15 residues. CDR1 is SNHLY and CDR2 is FYNNEI in the germline V gene. The CDR3 DNA reads TGTGCCAGCAGTGCCCGACAGGGGGAGACCGGGGAGCTGTTTTTT. It specifies CASSARQGETGELFF.

This clone showed up just once. The chain joins TRBV19 to TRBJ1-1; D uncertain. Germline V gene lookup returns CDR1 LNHDA and CDR2 SQIVND (reference sequence). Trimming cost V 10 bases and J 1 base, with 16 bases left between them. The CDR3 extends over 14 amino acids. CDR3 coding DNA: TGTGCCACCCGAGGGCACCGATCGAACACTGAAGCTTTCTTT. Protein: CATRGHRSNTEAFF. Using reference TRBV19 and TRBJ1-1 for the parts outside the CDR3, the full variable domain is DGGITQSPKYLFRKEGQNVTLSCEQNLNHDAMYWYRQDPGQGLRLIYYSQIVNDFQKGDIAEGYSVSREKKESFPLTVTSAQKNPTAFYLCATRGHRSNTEAFFGQGTRLTVV.

The chain employs TRBV14 and TRBJ1-2, with 9 bases aligning to TRBD1. The CDR3 totals 15 residues. V was clipped by 3 bases and J by 3 bases; unmatched bases: 5. Germline V gives CDR1 SGHDN, CDR2 FVKESK. The CDR3 region has the DNA TGTGCCAGCAGCCACCCGGACAGGGGCGACTATGGCTACACCTTC. Encoded protein: CASSHPDRGDYGYTF.

V gene TRBV18 combines with J gene TRBJ1-6; TRBD1 aligns across 10 bases. From germline, CDR1 is KGHSH and CDR2 LQKENI. The V gene end was trimmed by 1 base and the J gene end by 9 bases; junction bases not matched to a gene: 3. The CDR3 contains 15 residues. The CDR3 DNA sequence: TGTGCCAGCTCACCACAGCGGGACAGGGGTTCACCCCTCCACTTT. It translates to CASSPQRDRGSPLHF.

The rearrangement uses TRBV7-9 and TRBJ1-5; weak D call: TRBD1 (5 bases). Per the germline V gene, CDR1 is SEHNR and CDR2 is FQNEAQ (reference sequence). CDR3 size: 13 residues. Trimming removed 0 bases from V and 6 bases from J, with 6 bases in between. As DNA, the CDR3 is TGTGCCAGCAGCTTAGCGCAGGGTCAGCCCCAGCATTTT. As protein: CASSLAQGQPQHF.

The chain is built from TRBV29-1 and TRBJ1-1; TRBD1 agrees at 8 bases. CDR1 is SQVTM, CDR2 ANQGSEA, per germline. The CDR3 loop spans 12 amino acids. The V gene end was trimmed by 7 bases and the J gene end by 7 bases; junction bases not matched to a gene: 8. CDR3 protein: CSARTGRLEAFF. The DNA for the CDR3 is TGCAGCGCCCGGACAGGGCGTCTTGAAGCTTTCTTT.

The chain couples TRBV29-1 to TRBJ1-5; a possible D gene is TRBD1 (5 bases). The CDR3 totals 12 residues. The V gene lost 4 bases and the J gene lost 4 bases, with 8 bases spanning the gap. Germline V gene sequence: CDR1 SQVTM, CDR2 ANQGSEA. The chain's CDR3 is CSVGSGNQPQHF. DNA of the CDR3: TGCAGCGTTGGCTCAGGGAATCAGCCCCAGCATTTT.

The rearrangement joins TRBV7-3 to TRBJ2-3, with TRBD2 identical over 8 bases. J lost 4 bases, V lost 4 bases, and 4 bases had no gene match. The CDR3 is 14 amino acids. Germline CDR1 is SGHTA and CDR2 is FQGTGA. As DNA, the CDR3 is TGTGCCAGCAGCTCCGGGGGGGCGGCAGATACGCAGTATTTT. Protein: CASSSGGAADTQYF.

This clone was observed a handful of times. This chain connects TRBV19 to TRBJ1-5; D possibly corresponds to TRBD1 (6 bases). The germline V gene encodes CDR1 LNHDA and CDR2 SQIVND (reference sequence). V was shortened by 4 bases and J by 3 bases, with 10 bases between the two germline ends. This CDR3 region has 14 residues. The CDR3 DNA reads as TGTGCCAGTAGTAGGACAGTAGACAATCAGCCCCAGCATTTT. It yields the protein CASSRTVDNQPQHF.

This chain connects TRBV10-3 to TRBJ2-1; TRBD1 matches 7 bases. V was pared by 7 bases and J by 2 bases, with 8 bases of the junction left unmatched. This CDR3 contains 15 residues. CDR1 ENHRY and CDR2 SYGVKD come from the germline V gene. Here the CDR3 DNA reads TGTGCCATCAAACGAGAAGGGGGCCCCTACAATGAGCAGTTCTTC. Its translation is CAIKREGGPYNEQFF.